This entry features one T cell receptor (beta chain) sequence. The same CDR3 also results from other DNA sequences found in this sample. V trimming: 0 bases; J trimming: 4 bases; junction bases outside the gene matches: 0. The germline V gene encodes CDR1 SGHRS and CDR2 YFSETQ. CDR3 length equals 15 residues. These data come from a study of technical replicates of blood from a handful of donors. The assay was immunoSEQ multiplex PCR, and TCRdb's table has in-frame clones only and misses some. This table holds 60,000 to 75,000 clones, around nine tenths found once. Sequenced input: PBMCs. The V call is TRBV5-1, the J call TRBJ2-1, with 11 bases identical to TRBD2. This sequence was found in a human donor in good health. Some clones in this sample may be carry-over from other donors' samples. In DNA, the CDR3 is TGCGCCAGCAGCTTGGGACTAGCGGGGTACAATGAGCAGTTCTTC. It encodes CASSLGLAGYNEQFF. The full variable domain, its missing parts supplied by reference TRBV5-1 and TRBJ2-1, is KAGVTQTPRYLIKTRGQQVTLSCSPISGHRSVSWYQQTPGQGLQFLFEYFSETQRNKGNFPGRFSGRQFSNSRSEMNVSTLELGDSALYLCASSLGLAGYNEQFFGPGTRLTVL.